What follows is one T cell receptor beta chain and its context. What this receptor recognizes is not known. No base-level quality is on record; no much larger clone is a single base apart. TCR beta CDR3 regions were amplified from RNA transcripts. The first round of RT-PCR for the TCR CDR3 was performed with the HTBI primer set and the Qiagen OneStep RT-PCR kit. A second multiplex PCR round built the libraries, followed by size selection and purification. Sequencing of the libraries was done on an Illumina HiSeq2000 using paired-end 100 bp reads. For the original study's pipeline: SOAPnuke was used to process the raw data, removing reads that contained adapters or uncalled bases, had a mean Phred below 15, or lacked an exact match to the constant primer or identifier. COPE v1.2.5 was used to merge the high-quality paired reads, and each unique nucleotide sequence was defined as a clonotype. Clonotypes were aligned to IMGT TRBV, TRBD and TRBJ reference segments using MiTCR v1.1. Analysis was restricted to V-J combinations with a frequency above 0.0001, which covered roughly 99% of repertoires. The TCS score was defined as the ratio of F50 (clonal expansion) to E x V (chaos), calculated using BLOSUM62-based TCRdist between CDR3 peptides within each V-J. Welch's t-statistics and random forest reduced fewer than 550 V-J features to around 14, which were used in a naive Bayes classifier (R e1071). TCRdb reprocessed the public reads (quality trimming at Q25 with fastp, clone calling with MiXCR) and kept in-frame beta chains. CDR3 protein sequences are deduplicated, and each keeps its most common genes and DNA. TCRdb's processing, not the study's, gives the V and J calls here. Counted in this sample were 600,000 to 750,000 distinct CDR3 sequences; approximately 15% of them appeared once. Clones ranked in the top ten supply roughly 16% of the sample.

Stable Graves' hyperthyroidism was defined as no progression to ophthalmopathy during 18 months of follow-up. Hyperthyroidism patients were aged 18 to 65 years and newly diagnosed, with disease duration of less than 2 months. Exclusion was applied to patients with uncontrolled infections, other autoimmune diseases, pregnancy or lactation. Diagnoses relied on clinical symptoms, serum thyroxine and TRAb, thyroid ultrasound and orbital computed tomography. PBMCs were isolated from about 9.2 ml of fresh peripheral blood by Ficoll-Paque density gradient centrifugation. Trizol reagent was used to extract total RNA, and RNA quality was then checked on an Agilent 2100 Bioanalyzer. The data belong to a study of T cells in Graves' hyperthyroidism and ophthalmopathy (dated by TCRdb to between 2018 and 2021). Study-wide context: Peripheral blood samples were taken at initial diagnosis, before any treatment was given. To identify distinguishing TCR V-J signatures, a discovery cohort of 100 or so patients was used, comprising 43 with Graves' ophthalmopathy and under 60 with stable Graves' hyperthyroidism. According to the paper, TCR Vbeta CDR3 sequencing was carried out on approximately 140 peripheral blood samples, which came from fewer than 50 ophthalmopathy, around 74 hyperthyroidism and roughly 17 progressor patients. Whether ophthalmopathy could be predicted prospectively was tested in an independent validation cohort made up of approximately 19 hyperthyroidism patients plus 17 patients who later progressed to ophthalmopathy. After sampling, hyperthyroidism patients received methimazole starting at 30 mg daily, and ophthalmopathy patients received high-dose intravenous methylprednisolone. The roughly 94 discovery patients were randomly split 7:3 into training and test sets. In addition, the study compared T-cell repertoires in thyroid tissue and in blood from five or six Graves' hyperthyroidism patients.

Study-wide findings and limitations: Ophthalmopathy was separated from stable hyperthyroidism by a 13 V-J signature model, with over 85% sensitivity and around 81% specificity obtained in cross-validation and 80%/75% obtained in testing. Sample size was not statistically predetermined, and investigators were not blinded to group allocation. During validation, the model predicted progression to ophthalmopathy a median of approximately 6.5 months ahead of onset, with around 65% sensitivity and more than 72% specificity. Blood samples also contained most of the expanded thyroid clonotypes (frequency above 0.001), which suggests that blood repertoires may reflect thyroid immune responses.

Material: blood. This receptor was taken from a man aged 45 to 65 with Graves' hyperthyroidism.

Here the CDR3 is given as CASSLGQGVRQPQHF. Here is the DNA: TGTGCCAGCAGTTTGGGCCAGGGCGTCCGTCAGCCCCAGCATTTT. Here the chain combines TRBV28 and TRBJ1-5, and TRBD1 may be the D gene, going by 5 matching bases. V drops 3 bases and J drops 6 bases, leaving 15 bases in between. Counted from cysteine to phenylalanine, this CDR3 has 15 amino acids. The entry retains the CDR3 DNA only, 45 bases that are in frame from base 1. The CDR1 and CDR2 encoded by the germline V gene are MDHEN and SYDVKM.